This is a list of T cell receptor beta chains from one sample in a study of cytomegalovirus exposure and HLA in healthy donors. The assay was immunoSEQ multiplex PCR, and TCRdb's table has in-frame clones only and misses some. Among 180,000 or so clones listed, around three quarters were seen once. The sequencing input was PBMCs. The receptor set was obtained from a woman in her twenties or thirties in good health and CMV-seronegative. The conserved cysteine and the conserved F or W are not part of the CDR3 here.

CDR3 length,V gene,J gene,CDR3 protein
13,TRBV6-5,TRBJ1-3,ASKVTTNSGNTIY
12,TRBV30,TRBJ2-1,AWRTGYLYNEQF
13,TRBV7-3,TRBJ1-1,ASSLGDRAGTEAF
13,TRBV11-2,TRBJ2-1,ASSTPLAGGNEQF
9,TRBV30,TRBJ2-7,AWQTGLEQY
13,TRBV19,TRBJ1-1,ASSIVQGGDTEAF
13,TRBV30,TRBJ1-5,AWSPRNRVGQPQH
13,TRBV5-1,TRBJ2-7,ASGRGRGSFYEQY
11,TRBV5-6,TRBJ2-7,ASSYGQSYEQY
12,TRBV5-1,TRBJ2-2,ASSPGRDTGELF
12,TRBV30,TRBJ1-2,AWRAKGGNYGYT
15,TRBV18,TRBJ1-3,ASSPTPTGGPGNTIY
11,TRBV29-1,TRBJ1-5,SVAQGLNQPQH
14,TRBV4-1,TRBJ1-3,ASSPGQGAVGNTIY
13,TRBV6-5,TRBJ2-2,ASSGGLSNTGELF
12,TRBV6-5,TRBJ1-2,ASRYSGRNYGYT
16,TRBV5-4,TRBJ1-1,ASSKRPTGGWLDTEAF
13,TRBV10-3,TRBJ1-6,ATSVVRRGNAPLH
17,TRBV4-2,TRBJ2-1,ASSQVGLAGGSSYNEQF
13,TRBV7-8,TRBJ1-1,ASSLARKENTEAF
10,TRBV29-1,TRBJ2-7,SVQEGAYEQY
15,TRBV5-1,TRBJ1-1,ASSSGQGRAKNTEAF
15,TRBV5-1,TRBJ2-3,ASSLAGAGHGGDTQY
12,TRBV11-3,TRBJ2-5,ASSLGAGGETQY
13,TRBV4-1,TRBJ1-5,ASSQDNQGVQPQH
13,TRBV6-6,TRBJ1-3,ASSQPQGAGNTIY
13,TRBV4-3,TRBJ2-3,ASSQTSGGGDTQY
11,TRBV27,TRBJ2-3,ASTPGGEDTQY
10,TRBV29-1,TRBJ2-1,SVQWGGNEQF
10,TRBV29-1,TRBJ1-2,SVGGLGYGYT
12,TRBV5-1,TRBJ2-3,ASSFGWSTDTQY